One sample yielded the 23 T cell receptor beta chains listed below, sequenced in a study of T cells after yellow fever vaccination. TCRdb re-called the 5' RACE reads with MiXCR, one entry per CDR3 protein. Of a few hundred thousand distinct CDR3 sequences in the sample, about 17% were seen once. The sample consisted of PBMCs, taken before the yellow fever booster vaccination. The receptors come from a man aged 18 to 29 who received the YFV17D yellow fever vaccine.

For the CDR3, the DNA is TGCGCCAGCAGCTTGGTTGGGGATTTCAACACTGAAGCTTTCTTT. It is translated as CASSLVGDFNTEAFF. The genes are TRBV5-1 and TRBJ1-1; D ambiguous. The V gene's germline CDR1 is SGHRS and CDR2 YFSETQ. CDR3 length: 15 amino acids. V was cut by 0 bases and J by 2 bases, with 11 bases left in between.

The chain combines TRBV5-6 with TRBJ1-1; D is undetermined. Germline-derived CDR1 and CDR2 are SGHDT and YYEEEE. There are 14 residues in the CDR3. V was shortened by 6 bases and J by 1 base, with 13 bases between the two germline ends. CDR3 in DNA: TGTGCCAGCATACAAGGAGGGAGGAACACTGAAGCTTTCTTT. Its translation is CASIQGGRNTEAFF.

The chain has TRBV7-2 and TRBJ2-3, with 9 bases lining up with TRBD2. The ends lost 4 bases at V and 1 base at J; junction bases unmatched: 6. The CDR3 runs to 16 residues. Per the germline V gene, CDR1 is SGHTA and CDR2 is FQGNSA. CDR3 coding DNA: TGTGCCAGCAGCTCTTACGCGGGGGGGGGCACAGATACGCAGTATTTT. Translation: CASSSYAGGGTDTQYF.

The rearrangement uses TRBV7-2 and TRBJ1-5, with a weak D call TRBD1 (5 bases). Between the trimmed V and J ends, which lost 5 bases and 5 bases, there was a span of 13 bases. This CDR3 contains 14 residues. The germline V gene has CDR1 SGHTA and CDR2 FQGNSA. The CDR3 spells CASSRTRDYQPQHF. The CDR3 nucleotides read TGTGCCAGCAGCCGGACACGGGACTATCAGCCCCAGCATTTT.

V and J are TRBV20-1 and TRBJ1-1; possible D gene TRBD1, 6 bases. The V gene's germline CDR1 is DFQATT and CDR2 SNEGSKA (reference sequence). This CDR3 has 13 residues. Trimming removed 3 bases at V and 1 base at J, with 9 bases between. CDR3 region: CSARSGANTEAFF. CDR3 nucleotides: TGCAGTGCTAGGTCAGGGGCGAACACTGAAGCTTTCTTT.

In this sample, this clonotype turned up a few times. The V and J genes are TRBV7-3 and TRBJ2-3, with 7 bases fitting TRBD1. The germline gives CDR1 SGHTA, CDR2 FQGTGA. Trimming at V came to 6 bases and at J to 0 bases, leaving 3 bases not matched to a gene. The CDR3 length is 14 residues. CDR3: CASSKGASTDTQYF. DNA of the CDR3: TGTGCCAGCAGTAAGGGGGCTAGCACAGATACGCAGTATTTT.

This chain connects TRBV12-3 or TRBV12-4 to TRBJ1-1; the match to TRBD1 covers 11 bases. The J segment lost 9 bases and the V segment lost 3 bases, leaving 9 bases of the junction unmatched. CDR3 length: 15 residues. CDR3 loop: CASSFNPGQGAKAFF. CDR3 DNA: TGTGCCAGCAGTTTCAACCCCGGACAGGGGGCTAAAGCTTTCTTT.

The J gene is TRBJ1-6, the V gene TRBV7-2, with a possible D match to TRBD1 (5 bases). V dropped 1 base and J dropped 4 bases, with 8 bases sitting between them. This CDR3 comprises 15 residues. Per germline, CDR1 SGHTA and CDR2 FQGNSA. CDR3 nucleotides: TGTGCCAGCAGCTTAGTTGAGGGGTATAATTCACCCCTCCACTTT. The encoded protein is CASSLVEGYNSPLHF.

This clonotype was seen more than once but under ten times. The V call is TRBV5-3, the J call TRBJ1-2; D gene ambiguous. TRBV5-3 is sorted into the ORF group, with uncertain function. The CDR3 consists of 13 residues. The ends were cut back, 2 bases at V and 1 base at J, with 6 bases in the middle. The CDR3 protein is CARSFGVNYGYTF. The CDR3, as DNA: TGTGCCAGAAGCTTCGGGGTTAACTATGGCTACACCTTC.

This clonotype was found many times. This chain uses TRBV20-1 with TRBJ1-5, with 7 nucleotides matching TRBD1. The V segment lost 5 bases and the J segment 7 bases; nucleotides outside the gene matches: 5. The CDR3 totals 12 residues. Germline CDR1 DFQATT, CDR2 SNEGSKA (reference sequence). The CDR3 DNA is TGCAGTGCTCGACAGGGCGGCCAGCCCCAGCATTTT. Encoded protein: CSARQGGQPQHF.

This clonotype was recorded many times. CDR3 bases: TGTGCCAGCAGCCCTGGACAGGGGGCTAGCACCGGGGAGCTGTTTTTT. As protein: CASSPGQGASTGELFF. The rearrangement links TRBV11-1 to TRBJ2-2; TRBD1 aligns across 11 bases. Germline CDR1 SGHAT, CDR2 FQDESV (reference sequence). The CDR3 is 16 amino acids. V lost 5 bases to trimming and J lost 4 bases; unmatched junction nucleotides: 6.

The rearrangement uses TRBV5-4 and TRBJ2-7; D perhaps matches TRBD1 (6 bases). CDR3 length equals 13 residues. Germline assignment: CDR1 SGHNT and CDR2 YYREEE (reference sequence). CDR3 sequence reads: CASSLTGIGEKYV. The CDR3 DNA is TGTGCCAGCAGCTTGACAGGGATAGGCGAGAAGTACGTC.

This clonotype occurred a few times. CDR3: CASSSRPPTYEQYV. The CDR3 nucleotides are TGTGCCAGCAGCTCCCGACCGCCAACCTACGAGCAGTACGTC. The chain is built from TRBV14 and TRBJ2-7, with unresolved D. Germline V gene lookup returns CDR1 SGHDN and CDR2 FVKESK. This CDR3 contains 14 residues. The ends were cut back, 5 bases at V and 2 bases at J, with 13 bases in the middle.

J is TRBJ2-2 and V is TRBV6-5; 10 nucleotides align to TRBD1. CDR1 and CDR2 (germline): MNHEY, SVGAGI. The CDR3 covers 15 residues. The trim removed 2 bases at V and 3 bases at J, leaving 0 bases unmatched. The CDR3 sequence: CASSYGQGDTGELFF. DNA of the CDR3: TGTGCCAGCAGTTACGGACAGGGGGACACCGGGGAGCTGTTTTTT.

The chain joins TRBV20-1 to TRBJ1-5, with 7 positions matching TRBD1. Germline-derived CDR1 and CDR2 are DFQATT and SNEGSKA (reference sequence). V trimming: 5 bases; J trimming: 6 bases; junction bases outside the gene matches: 4. The CDR3 is made up of 12 amino acids. The CDR3 nucleotides are TGCAGTGCTCAGACAGGGACTCAGCCCCAGCATTTT. It translates to CSAQTGTQPQHF.

This clonotype has only a few counts. The V gene is TRBV5-1, the J gene TRBJ2-3; D unresolved. The CDR3 is 13 amino acids. Germline loops: CDR1 SGHRS, CDR2 YFSETQ. V was cut by 0 bases and J by 4 bases, with 6 bases left in between. In nucleotides, the CDR3 is TGCGCCAGCAGCTTGGAAGCGTCAGATACGCAGTATTTT. Its translation: CASSLEASDTQYF.

The V and J genes are TRBV3-1 and TRBJ1-1, with D hard to call. The CDR3 is 14 residues long. The V end lost 3 bases, the J end lost 2 bases, and 10 bases lay between the germline ends. CDR1 LGHDT and CDR2 YNNKEL come from the germline V gene (reference sequence). CDR3 residues: CASSQNGVNTEAFF. CDR3 DNA: TGTGCCAGCAGCCAGAACGGAGTAAACACTGAAGCTTTCTTT.

The chain combines TRBV20-1 with TRBJ2-2; TRBD1 might be the D (5 bases). V dropped 7 bases and J dropped 6 bases, with 9 bases sitting between them. The length of the CDR3 is 11 residues. In germline, CDR1 is DFQATT, CDR2 SNEGSKA (reference sequence). CDR3 coding DNA: TGCAGTGTCCAGGGTGCCGGGGAGCTGTTTTTT. Its translation: CSVQGAGELFF.

The chain uses TRBV6-5 and TRBJ1-1; 7 nucleotides line up with TRBD1. V gave up 1 base and J gave up 8 bases; unmatched junction bases: 4. There are 13 residues in the CDR3. CDR1 is MNHEY, CDR2 SVGAGI, per germline. CDR3 sequence reads: CASSYYRGQEAFF. The DNA of the CDR3 is TGTGCCAGCAGTTACTACAGGGGACAAGAAGCTTTCTTT.

The chain has TRBV20-1 and TRBJ1-6; a possible D gene is TRBD1 (5 bases). This CDR3 is 15 amino acids long. V lost 6 bases, J lost 2 bases, and 14 bases lay in between. Looked up from germline, CDR1 is DFQATT and CDR2 is SNEGSKA (reference sequence). The CDR3 reads CSASSGATYNSPLHF. Written as DNA, the CDR3 is TGCAGTGCCTCCTCCGGGGCCACCTATAATTCACCCCTCCACTTT.

The chain recombines TRBV5-1 with TRBJ1-4; the match to TRBD1 covers 7 bases. From germline, CDR1 is SGHRS and CDR2 YFSETQ. This CDR3 spans 15 amino acids. V trimming: 0 bases; J trimming: 8 bases; junction bases outside the gene matches: 7. The CDR3 is CASSLVNRGGEKLFF. DNA for the CDR3: TGCGCCAGCAGCTTGGTGAACAGGGGAGGGGAAAAACTGTTTTTT.

The V and J genes are TRBV5-1 and TRBJ2-3; 8 nucleotides align to TRBD2. Germline assignment: CDR1 SGHRS and CDR2 YFSETQ. V lost 1 base to trimming and J lost 2 bases; unmatched junction nucleotides: 9. The CDR3 covers 17 residues. This CDR3 reads CASSLRPLAGSTDTQYF. CDR3 nucleotides: TGCGCCAGCAGCTTGAGGCCGTTAGCGGGGTCCACAGATACGCAGTATTTT.

There are a few counts of this clonotype. The chain links TRBV6-6 to TRBJ2-7; D is ambiguous. The CDR3 is made up of 13 amino acids. V gave up 4 bases and J gave up 2 bases, with 9 bases separating them. The V gene's germline CDR1 is MNHNY and CDR2 SVGAGI (reference sequence). The CDR3 is CASSSDGAYEQYV. CDR3 bases: TGTGCCAGCAGTTCGGACGGCGCCTACGAGCAGTACGTC.